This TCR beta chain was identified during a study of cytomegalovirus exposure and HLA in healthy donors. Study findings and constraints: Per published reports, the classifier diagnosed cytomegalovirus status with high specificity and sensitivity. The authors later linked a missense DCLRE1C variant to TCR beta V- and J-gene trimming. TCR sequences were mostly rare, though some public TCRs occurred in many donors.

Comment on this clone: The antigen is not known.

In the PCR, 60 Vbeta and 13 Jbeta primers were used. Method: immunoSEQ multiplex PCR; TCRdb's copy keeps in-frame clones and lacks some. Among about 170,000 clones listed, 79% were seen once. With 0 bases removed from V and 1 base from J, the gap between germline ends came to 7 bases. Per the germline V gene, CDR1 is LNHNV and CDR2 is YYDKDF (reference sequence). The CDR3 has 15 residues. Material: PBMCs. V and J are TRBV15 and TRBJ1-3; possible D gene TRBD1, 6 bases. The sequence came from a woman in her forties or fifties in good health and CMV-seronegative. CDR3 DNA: TGTGCCACCAGCAGAGATCAGGGGTCTGGAAACACCATATATTTT. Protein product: CATSRDQGSGNTIYF.